Reported below is one TCR beta chain. Its specific antigen is unknown. Within one base of it there is no much larger clone, and no base qualities were kept. This specimen belongs to a study of shared clonotypes between healthy human individuals (TCRdb year 2020). A note on the overall study: A couple of women and a few men aged 18 to 49 years were included in the cohort. To estimate repertoire size and how much clonotype sharing occurs between individuals, the study deeply sequenced the blood TCR repertoires of roughly 5 healthy adults. Each donor's leukapheresis produced roughly between roughly 0.85 and 9.5 billion PBMCs. Per donor, three plates each were used for CD4 naive and CD4 memory, two for CD8 naive, and one for CD8 memory. To increase sequencing depth and limit assay-specific biases, TCR repertoire library preparation and sequencing were carried out by different laboratories using diverse techniques. General study outcomes and caveats: Rarefaction of sorted-subset datasets indicated incomplete sequencing despite the large sequencing depth. Only blood was sampled, and tissue TCR repertoires likely differ from those in blood. Naive subsets generally had larger estimated clonotype richness than memory subsets. Pairwise subsampling indicated that sequencing depth was expected to affect the degree of clonotype sharing among donors. Higher generation probabilities were observed for clonotypes shared by all four sorted-subset donors than for non-shared clonotypes. The small number of donors limited the genetic and exposure-history diversity represented. Sharing across a handful of donors was observed for around 5% of naive CD4, 3.5% of naive CD8, roughly 2.3% of memory CD4, and around 0.4% of memory CD8 clonotypes.

CDR1 SGHAT and CDR2 FQNNGV are derived from the germline V gene. The CDR3 runs 13 residues from the cysteine to the phenylalanine. Left in the record is the CDR3 DNA by itself, 39 bases read in frame from the first base. V loses 0 bases, J loses 9 bases, and the germline ends lie 12 bases apart. Using the deep immunoSEQ assay, TCR CDR3 regions were amplified from genomic DNA by multiplex PCR. Extracted genomic DNA from each cell subset was spread evenly across all wells of several immunoSEQ 96-well plates, with each plate serving as a replicate. For sorted subsets, approximately 200 ng of genomic DNA, equivalent to roughly 33,000 T cell genomes, went into each replicate PCR. Purified libraries were measured with a Qubit 3.0 fluorometer, size-checked on a Bioanalyzer 2100, and measured again with the KAPA Library Quantification kit. Every immunoSEQ 96-well plate was sequenced on a dedicated single-read 150-cycle Illumina NextSeq 550 flow cell. For the original study's pipeline: Because the immunoSEQ output included only junctional sequences and no quality scores, the filtering could not be the same as the filtering used for full-length reads. Sequences were annotated with PyIR, a Python wrapper for IgBLAST v1.9, and V/J genes and CDR3 were assigned using IMGT germline references. Reads were filtered out if the reads had weak V/J assignments (E-value above 1e-6), no CDR3, stop codons, out-of-frame junctions, or ambiguous translated residues. V3J clonotypes were defined by identical inferred V gene, J gene, and CDR3 amino acid sequence. Percentage overlap between repertoires was computed as shared unique clonotypes divided by the size of the smaller repertoire. Richness of each repertoire was evaluated using RTK rarefaction, the Chao1 estimator, and Recon v2.1 estimates of unobserved clonotypes. Generation probabilities for all TCRbeta clonotypes obtained by the gDNA method from four donors were computed using OLGA. As stored in TCRdb, this immuneACCESS dataset retains in-frame rearrangements with V and J assigned. A fraction of the clones does not appear; measured against another copy, unresolved V genes explain less than half of the discrepancy, and the remainder lacks a known reason. Clonal size and the V and J genes are those of that table, whereas D and trimming came from the DNA. The sample data list about 2.4 million clones, and just over 90% of these were observed just once. The ten top clones hold 0.14% of the sample.

The donors were healthy, HIV-negative adults with no recently reported acute infections or vaccinations. All donors were Caucasian adults living in Nashville, Tennessee, USA. CD4+ T cells were enriched by magnetic negative selection; naive cells were then positively selected on CD45RA, and the negative fraction formed the memory subset. Blood was collected by leukapheresis, and PBMCs were isolated by Ficoll-Histopaque density gradient centrifugation and then cryopreserved in liquid nitrogen vapor phase. Purity and quantity of every magnetically sorted T cell population were checked by analytical flow cytometry. From each sorted fraction, genomic DNA was isolated and quantified by UV absorbance on a Nanodrop 2000c.

The receptor chain draws on TRBV11-2 and TRBJ2-7; matching of 6 bases hints at TRBD2 as the D gene. Sequenced input: naive CD4+ T cells sorted from blood. Explained via the paper, the cell subset or site label denotes: CD45RA+ positively selected. The sequence was obtained from a man between 18 and 35 years old in good health. The DNA is TGTGCCAGCAGCTTAGATGTGACAGCGGGGCAGTACTTC. Translation gives CASSLDVTAGQYF.